This record looks at one TCR beta chain sequence and its context. Its target is unknown. Naive CD8 cells were CD45RO-negative, positively selected for CCR7, excluding terminally differentiated effector memory CD45RA+ cells. Sequencing was performed with immunoSEQ multiplex PCR; in TCRdb, only in-frame clones are kept and a portion is missing. The repertoire has roughly 2.1 million clones, about 92% of them found once; the top ten carry 1.7%. The data are from a study of shared clonotypes between healthy human individuals. Study-wide points: Estimated richness was generally greater in naive than memory subsets. The diversity represented, both genetic and in exposure history, was limited by few donors.

After removal of 4 bases from V and 0 bases from J, the junction contained 0 bases not matched to a gene. The CDR3 length is 16 residues. In germline, CDR1 is KGHSH, CDR2 LQKENI. Sequenced material: naive CD8+ T cells from PBMCs. The J gene is TRBJ2-1, the V gene TRBV18; the match to TRBD2 covers 13 bases. The sequence derives from a man younger than 35 in good health. Some clones in this sample may be carry-over from other donors' samples. As DNA, the CDR3 is TGTGCCAGCTCACGGACTAGCGGGAGCTCCTACAATGAGCAGTTCTTC. It encodes CASSRTSGSSYNEQFF.